Below are 28 T cell receptor beta chains sequenced from a single sample in a study of CD8+ T cells in alopecia areata (dated by TCRdb to the late 2010s). The library was made by the immunoSEQ multiplex PCR assay. For TCR sequencing, RNA was extracted from every sample and reverse transcribed into cDNA to serve as template. The table comes from immuneACCESS by way of TCRdb, which keeps in-frame sequences with V and J called. Part of the clones is missing from these tables; in studies checked, under half for an unresolved V gene and the rest for unknown reasons. This sample comprises some 180,000 clones, 40% to 65% of them detected only once. The top ten clonotypes cover 9.5% to 13% of the sample. This specimen's treatment or condition label, per the study, means: oral pan-JAK inhibitor, 5-10 mg twice daily. Specimen: CD8+ T cells sorted from blood, collected at week 52, from a patient treated with tofacitinib. These receptors all stem from a human donor with alopecia areata.

V gene TRBV18 combines with J gene TRBJ2-7; no reliable D call. Trimming took 3 bases from V and 0 from J, leaving 6 bases between them. The CDR3 is 13 amino acids. Looked up from germline, CDR1 is KGHSH and CDR2 is LQKENI. This chain's CDR3 is CASSPPLSYEQYF. Written as DNA, the CDR3 is TGTGCCAGCTCACCTCCGCTCTCCTACGAGCAGTACTTC.

This sequence joins TRBV13 and TRBJ1-2; D unresolved. The V and J ends lost 3 bases and 4 bases respectively, with 9 bases between them. The CDR3 extends over 13 amino acids. CDR1 PRHDT and CDR2 FYEKMQ come from the germline V gene (reference sequence). The CDR3: CASSFSTSYGYTF. The DNA for the CDR3 is TGTGCCAGCAGCTTTAGTACCAGCTATGGCTACACCTTC.

The chain uses TRBV4-1 and TRBJ2-3; TRBD2 aligns across 12 bases. CDR3 length: 16 amino acids. CDR1 and CDR2 (germline): MGHRA, YSYEKL. The V gene end was trimmed by 0 bases and the J gene end by 4 bases; junction bases not matched to a gene: 2. Here the CDR3 DNA reads TGCGCCAGCAGCCAAGATCTAGCGGGGGGGCCAGATACGCAGTATTTT. It is translated as CASSQDLAGGPDTQYF.

CDR3 DNA sequence: TGTGCCAGCATTCCCACAGCCCATGTCACAGATACGCAGTATTTT. Translated, it gives CASIPTAHVTDTQYF. The chain couples TRBV7-9 to TRBJ2-3; D not certain. The length of the CDR3 is 15 residues. Germline CDR1 SEHNR, CDR2 FQNEAQ (reference sequence). Trimming stripped 7 bases from V and 2 bases from J, with 16 bases between.

This chain links TRBV4-2 with TRBJ1-5; tentatively, D is TRBD1 (5 bases). CDR3 length equals 13 residues. V was cut by 3 bases and J by 4 bases, with 7 bases left in between. Germline assignment: CDR1 LGHNA and CDR2 YNFKEQ. The CDR3 DNA is TGTGCCAGCAGCCATGGGGGGAATCAGCCCCAGCATTTT. Protein product: CASSHGGNQPQHF.

The chain is built from TRBV2 and TRBJ1-2; the match to TRBD1 covers 10 bases. The CDR3 consists of 15 residues. Germline lookup yields CDR1 SNHLY and CDR2 FYNNEI. J gave up 5 bases and V 9 bases, and 12 bases lay outside the gene matches. The CDR3 bases are TGTGCCAGAGGACCGGGACAGGGGATAGTGTATGGCTACACCTTC. Residues: CARGPGQGIVYGYTF.

The V gene is TRBV7-4, the J gene TRBJ1-5; D is unclear. This CDR3 region has 15 residues. V dropped 2 bases and J dropped 0 bases, with 8 bases sitting between them. Germline values: CDR1 SGHVT, CDR2 SQSDAQ. CDR3 sequence (DNA): TGTGCCAGCAGCTTAAAAGGGTTTAGCAATCAGCCCCAGCATTTT. This translates into CASSLKGFSNQPQHF.

This clone was seen a handful of times. V and J are TRBV6-6 and TRBJ2-7; the D gene could be TRBD1 or TRBD2 (6 bases each). This CDR3 has 12 amino acids. Germline CDR1 and CDR2: MNHNY and SVGAGI (reference sequence). The ends were cut back, 5 bases at V and 5 bases at J, with 10 bases in the middle. DNA for the CDR3: TGTGCCAGCAGTGCCGGGGGCAACGAGCAGTACTTC. It yields the protein CASSAGGNEQYF.

The chain is built from TRBV30 and TRBJ1-2; unclear D gene. The germline V gene encodes CDR1 GTSNPN and CDR2 SVGIG (reference sequence). V lost 5 bases and J 5 bases, leaving 9 bases between the germline ends. This CDR3 spans 11 amino acids. This CDR3 reads CAWLVGYGYTF. The CDR3 DNA reads as TGTGCCTGGCTAGTCGGATATGGCTACACCTTC.

This clone was picked up a small number of times. The chain carries TRBV7-2 and TRBJ2-3; 14 bases line up with TRBD2. Germline V gives CDR1 SGHTA, CDR2 FQGNSA. After removal of 2 bases from V and 2 bases from J, the junction contained 6 bases not matched to a gene. The CDR3 extends over 18 amino acids. The CDR3 nucleotides are TGTGCCAGCAGCTTAAGCTTGGGACTAGCGGGGGACACAGATACGCAGTATTTT. Translated: CASSLSLGLAGDTDTQYF.

This CDR3 is CASSLNTDTGELFF. The CDR3 DNA follows: TGTGCCAGCAGCTTGAATACCGACACCGGGGAGCTGTTTTTT. This chain uses TRBV5-4 with TRBJ2-2; D is undetermined. The CDR3 totals 14 residues. V was shortened by 1 base and J by 3 bases, with 7 bases between the two germline ends. The germline V gene has CDR1 SGHNT and CDR2 YYREEE (reference sequence).

The CDR3 nucleotides read TGTGCCACCAGCAGAGCGGAGGGAGGGAGCTACACCTTC. Translation gives CATSRAEGGSYTF. This rearrangement joins TRBV15 to TRBJ1-2; D is unresolved. Trimming removed 1 base from V and 9 bases from J, with 12 bases in between. The CDR3 consists of 13 residues. From germline, CDR1 is LNHNV and CDR2 YYDKDF (reference sequence). Full variable domain (remainder filled in from reference TRBV15 and TRBJ1-2): DAMVIQNPRYQVTQFGKPVTLSCSQTLNHNVMYWYQQKSSQAPKLLFHYYDKDFNNEADTPDNFQSRRPNTSFCFLDIRSPGLGDTAMYLCATSRAEGGSYTFGSGTRLTVV.

This clone appeared a few times. J is TRBJ1-2 and V is TRBV7-9; TRBD1 matches at 8 bases. CDR3 length: 12 residues. Trimming cost V 6 bases and J 8 bases; bases outside gene matches: 5. Germline lookup yields CDR1 SEHNR and CDR2 FQNEAQ (reference sequence). For the CDR3, the DNA is TGTGCCAGCAGGGGACAGGCGAGGGGCTACACCTTC. The encoded protein is CASRGQARGYTF.

This sequence joins TRBV4-1 and TRBJ1-2; D not resolved. The CDR3 consists of 13 residues. CDR1 and CDR2 (germline): MGHRA, YSYEKL. Trimming shortened V by 2 bases and J by 5 bases, and 9 bases separated the two germline ends. The CDR3 reads CASSQTQGYGYTF. As DNA, the CDR3 is TGCGCCAGCAGCCAAACCCAAGGATATGGCTACACCTTC.

The rearrangement uses TRBV5-6 and TRBJ2-3; D is undetermined. V lost 2 bases and J 5 bases, leaving 3 bases between the germline ends. From germline, CDR1 is SGHDT and CDR2 YYEEEE. The CDR3 contains 11 residues. The CDR3 is CASSLRDTQYF. The CDR3 DNA sequence: TGTGCCAGCAGCTTAAGAGATACGCAGTATTTT.

In its sample, this clone was seen a few times. The chain recombines TRBV10-3 with TRBJ2-2; D is uncertain. The CDR3 is 13 amino acids. Per the germline V gene, CDR1 is ENHRY and CDR2 is SYGVKD. The ends were cut back, 6 bases at V and 6 bases at J, with 11 bases in the middle. CDR3 bases: TGTGCCATCAGCCCGAGGATGGCCGGGGAGCTGTTTTTT. This translates into CAISPRMAGELFF.

This sequence joins TRBV4-1 and TRBJ1-1; D possibly corresponds to TRBD1 (6 bases). Germline lookup yields CDR1 MGHRA and CDR2 YSYEKL. V was trimmed by 3 bases and J by 1 base, leaving 12 bases between them. This CDR3 is built from 15 residues. DNA for the CDR3: TGCGCCAGCAGCCAGCTACAGGGCACGAACACTGAAGCTTTCTTT. It codes for CASSQLQGTNTEAFF.

The chain employs TRBV11-2 and TRBJ2-3; 9 nucleotides line up with TRBD1. Germline V gene lookup returns CDR1 SGHAT and CDR2 FQNNGV. This CDR3 has 16 amino acids. V lost 3 bases, J lost 4 bases, and 8 bases stayed unmatched. The CDR3 spells CASSFLGQGLSDTQYF. The CDR3 bases are TGTGCCAGCAGCTTTTTAGGACAGGGGCTTTCAGATACGCAGTATTTT.

The genes are TRBV7-9 and TRBJ1-4, with D possibly TRBD1 on 5 matching bases. V lost 6 bases and J lost 5, with 13 bases in between. The CDR3 has 14 amino acids. Per germline, CDR1 SEHNR and CDR2 FQNEAQ (reference sequence). The CDR3 DNA is TGTGCCAGCAGACGGACGACAGAGAATGAAAAACTGTTTTTT. This translates into CASRRTTENEKLFF.

The J gene is TRBJ2-5, the V gene TRBV11-2; D unclear. The CDR3 extends over 11 amino acids. Germline CDR1 is SGHAT and CDR2 is FQNNGV. The V gene lost 5 bases and the J gene lost 4 bases, with 5 bases spanning the gap. This chain's CDR3 is CASSPAETQYF. The CDR3 DNA sequence: TGTGCCAGCAGCCCTGCAGAGACCCAGTACTTC.

The genes are TRBV5-1 and TRBJ2-5; the match to TRBD1 covers 8 bases. The DNA end lines up better with TRBJ2-7; the J call may be wrong. Germline CDR1 reads SGHRS; CDR2 reads YFSETQ. The CDR3 contains 14 residues. In DNA, the CDR3 is TGCGCCAGCAGTCCGGGACAGGCGGACTACGAGCAGTACTTC. Its translation is CASSPGQADYEQYF.

The gene calls are TRBV27 and TRBJ2-7, with 11 bases that match TRBD2. Germline loops: CDR1 MNHEY, CDR2 SMNVEV (reference sequence). The CDR3 loop spans 14 amino acids. After removal of 7 bases from V and 5 bases from J, the junction contained 7 bases not matched to a gene. The CDR3 sequence: CASKIAGGLDEQYF. The CDR3 nucleotides read TGTGCCAGCAAGATAGCGGGGGGGCTCGACGAGCAGTACTTC.

The chain couples TRBV9 to TRBJ2-7; TRBD1 or TRBD2 may be the D gene (5 bases each). The CDR3 contains 16 residues. Germline V lookup: CDR1 SGDLS, CDR2 YYNGEE. The ends were cut back, 0 bases at V and 0 bases at J, with 13 bases in the middle. CDR3 amino acids: CASSVGDEGNSYEQYF. The DNA for the CDR3 is TGTGCCAGCAGCGTAGGGGACGAGGGGAACTCCTACGAGCAGTACTTC.

Only a few counts were recorded for this clone. The chain employs TRBV27 and TRBJ1-2, with D tentatively TRBD1 (5 bases). Per the germline V gene, CDR1 is MNHEY and CDR2 is SMNVEV (reference sequence). The CDR3 has 14 residues. Trimming pared 4 bases from V and 8 bases from J, leaving 17 bases between. For the CDR3, the DNA is TGTGCCAGCAGTTACACAGGAGTAAGGGGAGGCTACACCTTC. Its protein is CASSYTGVRGGYTF.

This clone has a handful of counts. The chain joins TRBV13 to TRBJ1-4, with 9 bases aligning to TRBD1. Germline V lookup: CDR1 PRHDT, CDR2 FYEKMQ (reference sequence). The length of the CDR3 is 14 residues. The V segment lost 4 bases and the J segment 10 bases; nucleotides outside the gene matches: 7. CDR3 sequence: CASSYGTGFAKLFF. The CDR3 nucleotides read TGTGCCAGCAGCTACGGGACAGGGTTTGCAAAACTGTTTTTT.

This clone came up a few times. V is TRBV2 and J is TRBJ1-5; no clear D gene. CDR3 length equals 11 residues. Per germline, CDR1 SNHLY and CDR2 FYNNEI. V gave up 4 bases and J gave up 5 bases, with 3 bases separating them. CDR3 sequence (DNA): TGTGCCAGCAGTGTAGATCAGCCCCAGCATTTT. This sequence encodes CASSVDQPQHF. The entire variable domain, with the rest obtained from reference TRBV2 and TRBJ1-5, is as follows: EPEVTQTPSHQVTQMGQEVILRCVPISNHLYFYWYRQILGQKVEFLVSFYNNEISEKSEIFDDQFSVERPDGSNFTLKIRSTKLEDSAMYFCASSVDQPQHFGDGTRLSIL.

This clone was seen a single time. The genes are TRBV29-1 and TRBJ1-2; 8 bases agree with TRBD1. Germline CDR1 and CDR2: SQVTM and ANQGSEA. V lost 5 bases, J lost 8 bases, and 16 bases stayed unmatched. The CDR3 has 15 amino acids. DNA of the CDR3: TGCAGCGTTACCCTACCCCAGGGGGCAGGGGGAGGCTACACCTTC. Protein: CSVTLPQGAGGGYTF.

The rearrangement uses TRBV27 and TRBJ2-7; weak D call: TRBD1 (6 bases). The CDR3 loop spans 16 amino acids. From germline, CDR1 is MNHEY and CDR2 SMNVEV (reference sequence). Deletions cut 0 bases from V and 3 bases from J, with 15 bases between. Written as DNA, the CDR3 is TGTGCCAGCAGTTTATCGGCAGGGGCTTCTATCTACGAGCAGTACTTC. Encoded protein: CASSLSAGASIYEQYF.